One T cell receptor (beta chain) is described in this entry. Its antigen is not known. This sample stems from a study of T cells in localized non-small cell lung cancer. Trimming left V 0 bases short and J 7 bases short, with 18 bases between. The CDR3 spans 16 residues. Germline V gene data show CDR1 as MNHNY and CDR2 as SVGAGI (reference sequence). General observations from the study: Adjacent lung tissue had a median about 60 of the top 100 clones found in the tumor. Heterogeneity is still possible, as just one tumor region was sequenced.

Measured with immunoSEQ multiplex PCR; TCRdb has only the in-frame clones, and not every one. The sample shows around 26,000 clones, approximately 90% of them seen only once. The chain uses TRBV6-6 and TRBJ1-1; D call uncertain. The sequence derives from a female donor of 60 years or more with stage II squamous cell lung carcinoma. Source: peripheral blood, taken before any cancer treatment. The CDR3 nucleotides read TGTGCCAGCAGTTACTCCCCGCCCGACGACGGATTTGAAGCTTTCTTT. This translates into CASSYSPPDDGFEAFF.